Each of the 21 T cell receptor beta chains below was sequenced from the same sample in a study of PD-1 blockade in mismatch repair-deficient tumors. Profiling relied on immunoSEQ multiplex PCR, and the TCRdb table lists in-frame clones only, not all of them. The sample lists around 51,000 clones, approximately 84% seen once, with roughly 8% in the top ten. The specimen was peripheral blood, collected 20 weeks after starting pembrolizumab. These TCRs come from an adult with mismatch repair-deficient cancer.

A few counts support this clone. The genes are TRBV7-9 and TRBJ1-1; D is unresolved. V dropped 2 bases and J dropped 8 bases, with 6 bases sitting between them. The CDR3 has 11 residues. Per the germline V gene, CDR1 is SEHNR and CDR2 is FQNEAQ (reference sequence). CDR3 sequence: CASSLTEEAFF. The CDR3 DNA follows: TGTGCCAGCAGCTTAACAGAGGAAGCTTTCTTT.

The V gene is TRBV5-4, the J gene TRBJ2-3, with D hard to call. CDR1 SGHNT and CDR2 YYREEE come from the germline V gene (reference sequence). The CDR3 totals 14 residues. V shed 7 bases and J shed 3 bases, with 15 bases lying between them. CDR3 sequence (DNA): TGTGCCAGCCTGACGCAGAGATCAACAGATACGCAGTATTTT. Translated, it gives CASLTQRSTDTQYF.

A single count supports this clone. CDR3 sequence (DNA): TGTGCCAGCAGCTCAACCCAGGGGGGCAATCAGCCCCAGCATTTT. Encoded protein: CASSSTQGGNQPQHF. The V call is TRBV5-6, the J call TRBJ1-5, with 7 bases aligning to TRBD1. J was trimmed by 2 bases and V by 3 bases; bases with no gene match: 5. Looked up from germline, CDR1 is SGHDT and CDR2 is YYEEEE. This CDR3 comprises 15 residues. The full variable domain, in which reference TRBV5-6 and TRBJ1-5 provide the parts outside the CDR3, is DAGVTQSPTHLIKTRGQQVTLRCSPKSGHDTVSWYQQALGQGPQFIFQYYEEEERQRGNFPDRFSGHQFPNYSSELNVNALLLGDSALYLCASSSTQGGNQPQHFGDGTRLSIL.

The chain combines TRBV7-6 with TRBJ1-3; D perhaps matches TRBD1 (6 bases). CDR1 and CDR2 (germline): SGHVS, FNYEAQ. This CDR3 region has 15 residues. Trimming took off 2 bases at V and 4 bases at J, with 12 bases between the two ends. The CDR3 sequence is CASSLRWGAGNTIYF. Written as DNA, the CDR3 is TGTGCCAGCAGCTTACGTTGGGGGGCGGGAAACACCATATATTTT.

This clone was seen only a few times. The gene calls are TRBV7-2 and TRBJ2-1; D uncertain. The CDR3 consists of 15 residues. The V end lost 1 base, the J end lost 6 bases, and 13 bases lay between the germline ends. CDR1 SGHTA and CDR2 FQGNSA come from the germline V gene. The CDR3: CASSLGPYWANEQFF. As DNA, the CDR3 is TGTGCCAGCAGCTTAGGACCCTATTGGGCCAATGAGCAGTTCTTC.

The rearrangement uses TRBV10-3 and TRBJ2-1, with D possibly matching TRBD2 (6 bases). The CDR3 spans 13 residues. V dropped 5 bases and J dropped 4 bases, with 9 bases sitting between them. Per the germline V gene, CDR1 is ENHRY and CDR2 is SYGVKD. As DNA, the CDR3 is TGTGCCATCAGTCGGGGACTGTACAATGAGCAGTTCTTC. Translation gives CAISRGLYNEQFF.

The J gene is TRBJ2-2, the V gene TRBV29-1; tentatively, D is TRBD2 (6 bases). Germline V lookup: CDR1 SQVTM, CDR2 ANQGSEA. The germline V and J ends were trimmed by 3 bases and 0 bases, with 11 bases remaining between them. The CDR3 contains 15 residues. CDR3 bases: TGCAGCGTTGATTTTAGCGGAGCGAACACCGGGGAGCTGTTTTTT. Translating it yields CSVDFSGANTGELFF.

The rearrangement uses TRBV19 and TRBJ2-2; D gene ambiguous. There are 15 residues in the CDR3. V dropped 2 bases and J dropped 5 bases, with 12 bases sitting between them. CDR1 and CDR2 from the germline V gene are LNHDA and SQIVND (reference sequence). The CDR3 sequence: CASSIRFLGTGELFF. The CDR3 bases are TGTGCCAGTAGTATACGTTTTCTGGGGACCGGGGAGCTGTTTTTT. Using reference TRBV19 and TRBJ2-2 for the parts outside the CDR3, the full variable domain is DGGITQSPKYLFRKEGQNVTLSCEQNLNHDAMYWYRQDPGQGLRLIYYSQIVNDFQKGDIAEGYSVSREKKESFPLTVTSAQKNPTAFYLCASSIRFLGTGELFFGEGSRLTVL.

This clone was seen only a few times. The chain combines TRBV5-1 with TRBJ1-1; 8 bases are a match to TRBD1. The CDR3 consists of 13 residues. After removal of 4 bases from V and 3 bases from J, the junction contained 2 bases not matched to a gene. Germline CDR1 and CDR2: SGHRS and YFSETQ. CDR3 sequence reads: CASSKTGDTEAFF. The CDR3 nucleotides read TGCGCCAGCAGCAAGACAGGGGACACTGAAGCTTTCTTT.

This clone was counted only a few times. This chain uses TRBV5-1 with TRBJ2-7, with TRBD2 matching 14 bases. There are 15 residues in the CDR3. The germline gives CDR1 SGHRS, CDR2 YFSETQ. Unmatched junction bases numbered 7, after V lost 5 bases and J lost 6 bases. In DNA form, the CDR3 reads TGCGCCAGCAGAAAGGGACTAGCGGGAGCTGGCGAGCAGTACTTC. It yields the protein CASRKGLAGAGEQYF.

V gene TRBV11-3 combines with J gene TRBJ2-5, with TRBD1 matching over 8 bases. CDR1 and CDR2 (germline): SGHNT, YENEEA. V gave up 4 bases and J gave up 4 bases; unmatched junction bases: 5. This CDR3 has 14 amino acids. The CDR3 DNA is TGTGCCAGCAGCTCCGACAGGGGCACAGAGACCCAGTACTTC. Translating it yields CASSSDRGTETQYF.

The chain recombines TRBV9 with TRBJ2-5, with no clear D. V was clipped by 4 bases and J by 4 bases, with 17 bases between them. Germline V CDR1 and CDR2: SGDLS, YYNGEE. This CDR3 has 15 amino acids. The CDR3: CASSRLAQTGETQYF. The CDR3, as DNA: TGTGCCAGCAGCCGCCTCGCCCAGACGGGAGAGACCCAGTACTTC.

The chain is built from TRBV15 and TRBJ2-1; TRBD2 agrees at 10 bases. The CDR3 totals 16 residues. V trimming: 2 bases; J trimming: 3 bases; junction bases outside the gene matches: 4. Germline assignment: CDR1 LNHNV and CDR2 YYDKDF (reference sequence). The chain's CDR3 is CATSRPTSGFYNEQFF. The CDR3 DNA follows: TGTGCCACCAGCAGACCGACTAGCGGGTTCTACAATGAGCAGTTCTTC.

The rearrangement uses TRBV30 and TRBJ2-7, with D unresolved. V was pared by 5 bases and J by 1 base, with 9 bases between. Looked up from germline, CDR1 is GTSNPN and CDR2 is SVGIG (reference sequence). The CDR3 is made up of 12 amino acids. The CDR3 nucleotides read TGTGCCTGGCAGGATCTTTCCTACGAGCAGTACTTC. Protein sequence: CAWQDLSYEQYF.

This sequence joins TRBV9 and TRBJ2-2; perhaps TRBD2 as D (6 bases). With 4 bases removed from V and 3 bases from J, the gap between germline ends came to 13 bases. This CDR3 comprises 15 residues. Germline V lookup: CDR1 SGDLS, CDR2 YYNGEE. The DNA for the CDR3 is TGTGCCAGCAGCCCAAGACGGGAGTACACCGGGGAGCTGTTTTTT. As protein: CASSPRREYTGELFF. Full variable domain (outside the CDR3, taken from reference TRBV9 and TRBJ2-2): DSGVTQTPKHLITATGQRVTLRCSPRSGDLSVYWYQQSLDQGLQFLIQYYNGEERAKGNILERFSAQQFPDLHSELNLSSLELGDSALYFCASSPRREYTGELFFGEGSRLTVL.

The J gene is TRBJ2-2, the V gene TRBV4-3, with D unclear. The V gene lost 5 bases and the J gene lost 1 base, with 8 bases spanning the gap. The CDR3 spans 14 residues. Germline V gene data show CDR1 as LGHNA and CDR2 as YSLEER. The DNA for the CDR3 is TGCGCCAGCAGCTTAGGTGTGAACACCGGGGAGCTGTTTTTT. Residues: CASSLGVNTGELFF.

The rearrangement links TRBV5-4 to TRBJ2-7; TRBD1 is a possible D gene (5 bases). CDR1 is SGHNT and CDR2 is YYREEE in the germline V gene (reference sequence). V was shortened by 1 base and J by 5 bases, with 10 bases between the two germline ends. The CDR3 is 13 residues long. The CDR3 loop reads CASSLISGNEQYF. The CDR3 bases are TGTGCCAGCAGCTTGATATCAGGGAACGAGCAGTACTTC.

The gene calls are TRBV7-9 and TRBJ1-1; maybe TRBD1 (6 bases). V was clipped by 0 bases and J by 8 bases, with 13 bases between them. The CDR3 length is 14 residues. CDR1 and CDR2 from the germline V gene are SEHNR and FQNEAQ (reference sequence). CDR3 region: CASSLALRTAEAFF. The CDR3 DNA follows: TGTGCCAGCAGCTTAGCCCTCCGGACAGCCGAAGCTTTCTTT.

The chain has TRBV5-4 and TRBJ1-3; possible D gene TRBD1, 5 bases. The CDR3 is made up of 16 amino acids. The germline CDR1 and CDR2 sequences are SGHNT and YYREEE (reference sequence). Trimming stripped 0 bases from V and 0 bases from J, with 10 bases between. The CDR3 loop reads CASSLAGRSSGNTIYF. DNA for the CDR3: TGTGCCAGCAGCTTGGCGGGGCGGAGCTCTGGAAACACCATATATTTT.

This chain joins TRBV19 and TRBJ1-1; D remains ambiguous. Trimming removed 1 base at V and 1 base at J, with 10 bases between. This CDR3 region has 15 residues. Germline loops: CDR1 LNHDA, CDR2 SQIVND (reference sequence). The CDR3 region has the DNA TGTGCCAGTAGTATAGGAGAGTACGAGAACACTGAAGCTTTCTTT. Translation: CASSIGEYENTEAFF.

The chain employs TRBV14 and TRBJ2-7; D might be TRBD1 (5 bases). This CDR3 is 14 amino acids long. V lost 0 bases, J lost 5 bases, and 11 bases lay in between. Germline loops: CDR1 SGHDN, CDR2 FVKESK. DNA for the CDR3: TGTGCCAGCAGCCAAGATCTAGGGGAAAACGAGCAGTACTTC. Its translation is CASSQDLGENEQYF.